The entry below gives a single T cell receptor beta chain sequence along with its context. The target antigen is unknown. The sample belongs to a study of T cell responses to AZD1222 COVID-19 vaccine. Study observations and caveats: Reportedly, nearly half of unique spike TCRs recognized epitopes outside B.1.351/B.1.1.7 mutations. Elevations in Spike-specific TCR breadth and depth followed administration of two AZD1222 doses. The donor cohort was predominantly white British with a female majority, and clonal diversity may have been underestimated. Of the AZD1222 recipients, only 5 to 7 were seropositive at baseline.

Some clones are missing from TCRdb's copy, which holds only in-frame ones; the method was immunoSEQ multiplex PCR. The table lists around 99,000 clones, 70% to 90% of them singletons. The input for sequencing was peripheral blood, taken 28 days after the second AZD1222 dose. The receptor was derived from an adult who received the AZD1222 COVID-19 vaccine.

CDR3 DNA sequence: TGCAGCGTCCCAGGTGTCGCGAACACCGGGGAGCTGTTTTTT. Encoded protein: CSVPGVANTGELFF. The gene calls are TRBV29-1 and TRBJ2-2; unclear D gene. The ends were cut back, 6 bases at V and 0 bases at J, with 11 bases in the middle. The CDR3 spans 14 residues. CDR1 SQVTM and CDR2 ANQGSEA come from the germline V gene.